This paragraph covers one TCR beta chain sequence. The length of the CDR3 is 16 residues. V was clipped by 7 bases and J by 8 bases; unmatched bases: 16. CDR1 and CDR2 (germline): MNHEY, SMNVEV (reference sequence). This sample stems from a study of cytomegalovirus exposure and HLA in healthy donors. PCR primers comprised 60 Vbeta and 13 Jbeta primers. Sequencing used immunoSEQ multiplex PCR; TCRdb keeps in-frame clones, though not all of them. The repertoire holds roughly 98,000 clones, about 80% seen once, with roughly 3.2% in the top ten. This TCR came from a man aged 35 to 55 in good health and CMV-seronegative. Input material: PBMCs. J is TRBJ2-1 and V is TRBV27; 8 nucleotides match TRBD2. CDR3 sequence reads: CASTFTQRGGGHEQFF. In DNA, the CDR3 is TGTGCCAGCACTTTTACGCAACGGGGGGGCGGCCATGAGCAGTTCTTC.